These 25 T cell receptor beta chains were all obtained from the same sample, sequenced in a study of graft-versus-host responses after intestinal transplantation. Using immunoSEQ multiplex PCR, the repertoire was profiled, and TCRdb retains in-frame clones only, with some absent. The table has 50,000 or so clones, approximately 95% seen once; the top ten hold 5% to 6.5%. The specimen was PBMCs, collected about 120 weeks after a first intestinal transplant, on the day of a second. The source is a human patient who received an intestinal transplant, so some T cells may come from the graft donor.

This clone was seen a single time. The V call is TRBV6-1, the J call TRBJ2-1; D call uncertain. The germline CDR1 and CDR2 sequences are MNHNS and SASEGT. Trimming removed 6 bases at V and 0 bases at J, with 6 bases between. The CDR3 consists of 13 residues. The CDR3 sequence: CASRASSYNEQFF. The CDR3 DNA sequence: TGTGCCAGCAGGGCAAGCTCCTACAATGAGCAGTTCTTC.

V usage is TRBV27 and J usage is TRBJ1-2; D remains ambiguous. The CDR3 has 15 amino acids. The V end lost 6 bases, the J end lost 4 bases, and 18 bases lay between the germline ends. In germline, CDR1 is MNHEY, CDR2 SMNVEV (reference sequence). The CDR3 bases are TGTGCCAGCAGCCCTGAGCAAGGGCCCTTCTATGGCTACACCTTC. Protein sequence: CASSPEQGPFYGYTF.

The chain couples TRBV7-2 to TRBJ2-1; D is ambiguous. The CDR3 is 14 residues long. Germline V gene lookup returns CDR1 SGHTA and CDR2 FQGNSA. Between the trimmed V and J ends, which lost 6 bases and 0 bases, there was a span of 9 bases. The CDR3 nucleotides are TGTGCCAGCAGTCGCGACTTCTCCTACAATGAGCAGTTCTTC. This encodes CASSRDFSYNEQFF.

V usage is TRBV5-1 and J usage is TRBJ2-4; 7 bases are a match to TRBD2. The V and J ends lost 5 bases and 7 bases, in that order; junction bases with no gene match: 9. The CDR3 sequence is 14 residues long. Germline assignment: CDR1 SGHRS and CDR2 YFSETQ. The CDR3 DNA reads TGCGCCAGCAGTCTACATGGGGGGGAGAACATTCAGTACTTC. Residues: CASSLHGGENIQYF.

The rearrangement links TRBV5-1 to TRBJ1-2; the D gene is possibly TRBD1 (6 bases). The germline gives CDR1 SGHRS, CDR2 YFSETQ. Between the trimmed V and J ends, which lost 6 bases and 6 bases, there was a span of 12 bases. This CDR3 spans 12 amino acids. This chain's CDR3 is CASKRGNNGYTF. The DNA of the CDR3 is TGCGCCAGCAAGAGGGGGAACAATGGCTACACCTTC.

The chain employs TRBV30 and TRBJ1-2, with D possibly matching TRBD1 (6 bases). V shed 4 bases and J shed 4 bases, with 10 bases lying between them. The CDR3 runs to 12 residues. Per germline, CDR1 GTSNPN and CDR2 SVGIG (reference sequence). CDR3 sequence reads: CAWTGGGYGYTF. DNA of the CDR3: TGTGCCTGGACTGGAGGGGGCTATGGCTACACCTTC.

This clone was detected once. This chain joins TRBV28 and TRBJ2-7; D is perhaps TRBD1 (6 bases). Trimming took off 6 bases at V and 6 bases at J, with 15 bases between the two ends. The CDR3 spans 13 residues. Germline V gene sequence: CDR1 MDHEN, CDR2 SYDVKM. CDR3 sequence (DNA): TGTGCCAGCAGGAGAACAGGGTCAAGCGAGCAGTACTTC. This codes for CASRRTGSSEQYF.

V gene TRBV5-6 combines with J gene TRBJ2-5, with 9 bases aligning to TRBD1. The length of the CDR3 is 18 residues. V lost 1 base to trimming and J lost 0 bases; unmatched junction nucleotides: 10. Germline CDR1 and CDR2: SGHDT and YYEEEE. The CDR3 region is CASSLLGTGTLYQETQYF. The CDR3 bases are TGTGCCAGCAGCTTGTTAGGGACAGGGACCTTGTACCAAGAGACCCAGTACTTC.

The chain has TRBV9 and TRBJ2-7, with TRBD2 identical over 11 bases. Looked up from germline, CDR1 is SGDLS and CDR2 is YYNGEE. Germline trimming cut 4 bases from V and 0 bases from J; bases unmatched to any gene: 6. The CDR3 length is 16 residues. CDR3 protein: CASSSRGTSGSYEQYF. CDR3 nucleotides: TGTGCCAGCAGCTCCCGGGGGACTAGCGGCTCCTACGAGCAGTACTTC.

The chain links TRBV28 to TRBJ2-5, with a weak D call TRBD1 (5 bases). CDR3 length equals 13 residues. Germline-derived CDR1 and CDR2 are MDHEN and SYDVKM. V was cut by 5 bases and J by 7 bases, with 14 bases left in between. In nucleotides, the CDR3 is TGTGCCAGCAGTCTGGACAACCCAAGGACCCAGTACTTC. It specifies CASSLDNPRTQYF.

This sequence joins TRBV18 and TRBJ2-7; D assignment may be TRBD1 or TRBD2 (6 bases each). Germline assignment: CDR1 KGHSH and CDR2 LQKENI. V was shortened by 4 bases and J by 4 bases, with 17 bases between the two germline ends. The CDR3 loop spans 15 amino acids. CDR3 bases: TGTGCCAGCTCACGATATAAGGGGGAGGCTTACGAGCAGTACTTC. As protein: CASSRYKGEAYEQYF.

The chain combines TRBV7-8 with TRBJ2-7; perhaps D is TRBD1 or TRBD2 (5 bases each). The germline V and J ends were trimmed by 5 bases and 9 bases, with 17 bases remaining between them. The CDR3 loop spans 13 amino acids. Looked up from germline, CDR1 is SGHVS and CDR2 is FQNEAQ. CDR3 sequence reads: CASSPRGESTQYF. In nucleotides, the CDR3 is TGTGCCAGCAGCCCCCGGGGCGAGTCAACGCAGTACTTC.

The CDR3 sequence is CASSPTDRSNTGELFF. CDR3 coding DNA: TGTGCCAGCAGCCCCACGGACAGGTCGAACACCGGGGAGCTGTTTTTT. The V call is TRBV9, the J call TRBJ2-2; 7 bases align to TRBD1. The germline V gene encodes CDR1 SGDLS and CDR2 YYNGEE. The CDR3 length is 16 residues. J lost 0 bases, V lost 4 bases, and 6 bases had no gene match.

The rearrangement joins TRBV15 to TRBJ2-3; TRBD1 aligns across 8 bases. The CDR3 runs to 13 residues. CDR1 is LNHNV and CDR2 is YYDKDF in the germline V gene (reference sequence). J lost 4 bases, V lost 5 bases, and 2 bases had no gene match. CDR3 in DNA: TGTGCCACCAGCTTGGACAGGGCAGATACGCAGTATTTT. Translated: CATSLDRADTQYF.

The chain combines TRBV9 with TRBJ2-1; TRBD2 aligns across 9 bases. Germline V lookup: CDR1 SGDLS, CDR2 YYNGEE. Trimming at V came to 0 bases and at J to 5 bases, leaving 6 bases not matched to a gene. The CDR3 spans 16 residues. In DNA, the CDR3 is TGTGCCAGCAGCGTAGCCCTAGCGGGGACTGACAATGAGCAGTTCTTC. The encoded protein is CASSVALAGTDNEQFF.

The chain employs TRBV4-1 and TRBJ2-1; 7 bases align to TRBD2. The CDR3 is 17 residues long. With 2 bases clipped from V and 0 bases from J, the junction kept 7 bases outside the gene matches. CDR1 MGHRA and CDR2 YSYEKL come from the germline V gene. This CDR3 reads CASSQRLLAPSYNEQFF. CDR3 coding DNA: TGCGCCAGCAGCCAACGTTTACTAGCGCCCTCCTACAATGAGCAGTTCTTC.

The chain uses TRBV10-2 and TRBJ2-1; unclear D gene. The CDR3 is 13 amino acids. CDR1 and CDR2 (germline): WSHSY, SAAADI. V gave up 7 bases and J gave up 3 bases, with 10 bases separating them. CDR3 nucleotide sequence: TGCGCCAGCACGATCCAGGTCTACAATGAGCAGTTCTTC. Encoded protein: CASTIQVYNEQFF.

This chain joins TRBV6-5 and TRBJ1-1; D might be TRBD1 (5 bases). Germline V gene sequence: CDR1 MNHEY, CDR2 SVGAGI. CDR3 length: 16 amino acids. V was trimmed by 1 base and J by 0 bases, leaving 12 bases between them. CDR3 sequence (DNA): TGTGCCAGCAGTTACTTTCGGGGGGAGGTGAACACTGAAGCTTTCTTT. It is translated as CASSYFRGEVNTEAFF.

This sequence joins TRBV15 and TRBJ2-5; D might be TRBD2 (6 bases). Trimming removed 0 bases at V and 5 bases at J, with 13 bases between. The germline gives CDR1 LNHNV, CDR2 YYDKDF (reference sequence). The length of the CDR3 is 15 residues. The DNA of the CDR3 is TGTGCCACCAGCAGAGATTTTCGGGGGATTGAGACCCAGTACTTC. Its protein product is CATSRDFRGIETQYF.

Here the CDR3 reads CASSLGGGRETQYF. For the CDR3, the DNA is TGCGCCAGCAGCTTGGGAGGGGGCAGAGAGACCCAGTACTTC. The chain combines TRBV5-1 with TRBJ2-5; TRBD1 agrees at 7 bases. V was clipped by 0 bases and J by 4 bases; unmatched bases: 3. The germline gives CDR1 SGHRS, CDR2 YFSETQ. The length of the CDR3 is 14 residues.

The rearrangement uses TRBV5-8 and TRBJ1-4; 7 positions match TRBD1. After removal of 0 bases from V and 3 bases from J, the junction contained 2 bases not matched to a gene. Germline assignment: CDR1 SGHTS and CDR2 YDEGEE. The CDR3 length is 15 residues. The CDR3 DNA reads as TGTGCCAGCAGCTTGGACAGGGGACCTAATGAAAAACTGTTTTTT. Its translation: CASSLDRGPNEKLFF.

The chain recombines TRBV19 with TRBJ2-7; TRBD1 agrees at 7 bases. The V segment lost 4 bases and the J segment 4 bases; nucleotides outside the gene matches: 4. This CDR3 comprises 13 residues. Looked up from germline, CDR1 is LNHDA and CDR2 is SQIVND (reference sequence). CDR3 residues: CASSTRTGYEQYF. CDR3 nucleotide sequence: TGTGCCAGTAGTACCCGGACAGGATACGAGCAGTACTTC.

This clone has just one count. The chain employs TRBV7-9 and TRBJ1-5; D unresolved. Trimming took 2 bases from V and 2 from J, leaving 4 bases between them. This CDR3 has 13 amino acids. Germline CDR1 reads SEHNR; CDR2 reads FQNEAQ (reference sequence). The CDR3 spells CASSLKGNQPQHF. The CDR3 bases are TGTGCCAGCAGCTTAAAGGGCAATCAGCCCCAGCATTTT.

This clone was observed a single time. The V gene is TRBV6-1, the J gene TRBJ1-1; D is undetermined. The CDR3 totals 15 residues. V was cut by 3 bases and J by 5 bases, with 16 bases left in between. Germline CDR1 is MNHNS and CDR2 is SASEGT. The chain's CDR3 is CASSDLKGKWTEAFF. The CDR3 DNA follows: TGTGCCAGCAGTGATCTGAAAGGGAAGTGGACTGAAGCTTTCTTT.

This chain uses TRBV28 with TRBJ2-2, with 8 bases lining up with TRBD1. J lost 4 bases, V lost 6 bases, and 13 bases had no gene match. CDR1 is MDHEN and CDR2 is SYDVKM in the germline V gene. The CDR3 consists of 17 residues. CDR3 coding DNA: TGTGCCAGCAGCTCGCTCCCCGGGACAGGAGGCACCGGGGAGCTGTTTTTT. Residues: CASSSLPGTGGTGELFF.